This T cell receptor (beta chain) was found in a study of blood T cells in healthy people across ages. General study findings and limits: Unsorted PBMC input precluded a conclusive naive versus antigen-experienced comparison.

The CDR3 has 15 amino acids. Germline CDR1 and CDR2: SNHLY and FYNNEI. In the case of this clonotype: Antigen specificity is unknown. One end of the junction does not line up with germline, which may come from a read error.

A second 7 to 11 cycle PCR used barcoded and J-beta primers. A 12-random-nucleotide template-switch adaptor tagged each cDNA molecule. TCRdb itself ran the 5' RACE reads through MiXCR, one entry per CDR3 protein. The sample comprises hundreds of thousands of distinct CDR3 sequences, more than 45% of which are singletons, and 22% rests with the top ten. V and J are TRBV2 and TRBJ2-7, with TRBD2 matching 8 bases. This clonotype originated in a man in his thirties or forties in good health. Input material: blood. CDR3: CASSESGSGFYKQYF. The DNA for the CDR3 is TGTGCCAGCAGTGAGAGCGGGAGTGGGTTCTACAAGCAGTACTTC.